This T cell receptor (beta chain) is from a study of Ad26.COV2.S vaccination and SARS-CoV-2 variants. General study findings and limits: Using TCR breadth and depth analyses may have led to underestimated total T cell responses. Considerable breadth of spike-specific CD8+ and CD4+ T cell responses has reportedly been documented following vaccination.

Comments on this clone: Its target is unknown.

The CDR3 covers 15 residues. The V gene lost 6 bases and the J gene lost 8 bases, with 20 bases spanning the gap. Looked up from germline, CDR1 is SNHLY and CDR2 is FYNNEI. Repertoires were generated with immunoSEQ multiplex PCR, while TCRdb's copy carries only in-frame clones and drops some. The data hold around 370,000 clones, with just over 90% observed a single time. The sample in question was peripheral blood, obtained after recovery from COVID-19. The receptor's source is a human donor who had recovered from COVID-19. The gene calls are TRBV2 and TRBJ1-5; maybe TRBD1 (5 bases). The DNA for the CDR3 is TGTGCCAGCAGCGCAGGACAATCGGGGACTAAGCCCCAGCATTTT. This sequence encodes CASSAGQSGTKPQHF.